The clone carrying this T cell receptor (beta chain) has more than one count but fewer than ten. TCRdb's table, derived via immunoSEQ multiplex PCR, lists solely in-frame clones and lacks some. The sample has 200,000 to 250,000 clones, 82% seen once. The CDR3 has 13 residues. V was pared by 8 bases and J by 0 bases, with 11 bases between. Germline V gene sequence: CDR1 SNHLY, CDR2 FYNNEI. This sample is part of a study of blood T cell repertoires in COVID-19. The overall study: T cells, B-cell-depleted T cells, or PBMCs supplied cDNA or gDNA.

The V call is TRBV2, the J call TRBJ2-7; D is perhaps TRBD2 (6 bases). Specimen: peripheral blood. The source of this sequence is a young woman with acute or convalescent COVID-19. Here the CDR3 DNA reads TGTGCCAGCGGGACTTTTAGCTCCTACGAGCAGTACTTC. Protein sequence: CASGTFSSYEQYF.